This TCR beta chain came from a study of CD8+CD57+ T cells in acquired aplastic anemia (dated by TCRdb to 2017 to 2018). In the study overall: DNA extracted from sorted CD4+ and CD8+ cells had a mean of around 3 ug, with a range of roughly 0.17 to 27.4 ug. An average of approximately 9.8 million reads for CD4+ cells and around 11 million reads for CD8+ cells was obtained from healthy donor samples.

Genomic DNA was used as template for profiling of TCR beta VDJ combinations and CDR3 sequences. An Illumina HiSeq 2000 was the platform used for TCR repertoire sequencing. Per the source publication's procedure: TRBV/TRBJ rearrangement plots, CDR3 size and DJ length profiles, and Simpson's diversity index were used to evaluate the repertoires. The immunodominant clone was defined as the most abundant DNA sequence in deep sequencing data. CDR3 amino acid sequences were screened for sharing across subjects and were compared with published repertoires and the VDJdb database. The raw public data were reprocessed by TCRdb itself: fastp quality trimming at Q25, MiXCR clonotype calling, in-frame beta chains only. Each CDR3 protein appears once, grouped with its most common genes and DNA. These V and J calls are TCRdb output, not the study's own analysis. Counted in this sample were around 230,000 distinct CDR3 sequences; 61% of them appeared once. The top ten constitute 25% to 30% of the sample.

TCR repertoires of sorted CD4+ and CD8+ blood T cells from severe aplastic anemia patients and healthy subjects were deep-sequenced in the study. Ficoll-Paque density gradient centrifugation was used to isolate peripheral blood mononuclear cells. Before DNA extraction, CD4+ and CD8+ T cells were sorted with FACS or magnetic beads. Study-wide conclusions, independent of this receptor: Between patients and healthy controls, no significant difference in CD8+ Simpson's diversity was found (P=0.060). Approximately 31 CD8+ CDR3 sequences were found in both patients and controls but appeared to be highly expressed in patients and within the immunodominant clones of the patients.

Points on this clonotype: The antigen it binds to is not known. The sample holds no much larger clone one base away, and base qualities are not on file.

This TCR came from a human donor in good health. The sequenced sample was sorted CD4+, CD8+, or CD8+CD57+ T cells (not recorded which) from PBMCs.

The CDR3 reads as follows: CASSVDPREQGAITDTQYF. The nucleotide sequence reads TGTGCCAGCAGCGTAGATCCCCGTGAGCAGGGGGCGATCACAGATACGCAGTATTTT. The chain employs TRBV9 and TRBJ2-3; 8 of the junction bases match TRBD1. The germline V gene provides CDR1 SGDLS and CDR2 YYNGEE. For this chain, trimming is 0 bases at the V end and 2 bases at the J end, and the number of junction bases without a gene match is 14. There are 19 amino acids in the CDR3, from cysteine to phenylalanine inclusive. The read is trimmed to its CDR3 DNA, 57 bases read in frame from base 1.